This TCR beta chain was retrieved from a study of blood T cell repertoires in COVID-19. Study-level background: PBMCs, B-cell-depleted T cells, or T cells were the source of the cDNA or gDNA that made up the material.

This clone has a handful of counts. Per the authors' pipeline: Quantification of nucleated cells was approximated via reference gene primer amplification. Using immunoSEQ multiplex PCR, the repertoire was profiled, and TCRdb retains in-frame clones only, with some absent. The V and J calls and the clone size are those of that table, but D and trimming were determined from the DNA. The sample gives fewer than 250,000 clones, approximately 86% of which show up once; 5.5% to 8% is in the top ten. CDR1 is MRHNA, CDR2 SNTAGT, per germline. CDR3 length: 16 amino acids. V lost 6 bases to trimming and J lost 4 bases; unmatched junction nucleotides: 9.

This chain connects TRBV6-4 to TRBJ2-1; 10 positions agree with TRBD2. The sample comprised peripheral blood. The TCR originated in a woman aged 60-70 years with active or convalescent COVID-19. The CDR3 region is CASSEEGAGGYNEQFF. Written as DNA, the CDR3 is TGTGCCAGCAGCGAAGAAGGAGCGGGAGGGTACAATGAGCAGTTCTTC.